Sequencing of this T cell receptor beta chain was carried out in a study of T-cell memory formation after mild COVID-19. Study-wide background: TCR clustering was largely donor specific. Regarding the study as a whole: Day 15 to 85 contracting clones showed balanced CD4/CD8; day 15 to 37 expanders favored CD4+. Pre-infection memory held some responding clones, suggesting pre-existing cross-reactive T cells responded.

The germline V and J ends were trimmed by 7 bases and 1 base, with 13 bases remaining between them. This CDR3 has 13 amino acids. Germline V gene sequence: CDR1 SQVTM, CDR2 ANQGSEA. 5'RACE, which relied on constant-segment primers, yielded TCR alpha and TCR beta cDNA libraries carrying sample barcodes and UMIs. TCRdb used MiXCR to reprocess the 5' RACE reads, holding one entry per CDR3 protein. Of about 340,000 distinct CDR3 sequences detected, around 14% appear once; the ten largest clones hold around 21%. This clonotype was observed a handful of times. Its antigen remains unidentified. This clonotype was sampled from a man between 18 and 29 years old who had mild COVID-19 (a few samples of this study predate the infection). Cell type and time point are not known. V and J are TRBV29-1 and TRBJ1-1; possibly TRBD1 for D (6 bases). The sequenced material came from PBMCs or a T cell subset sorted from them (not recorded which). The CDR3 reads CSGREQGNTEAFF. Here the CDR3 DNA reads TGCAGCGGTAGGGAACAGGGGAACACTGAAGCTTTCTTT.